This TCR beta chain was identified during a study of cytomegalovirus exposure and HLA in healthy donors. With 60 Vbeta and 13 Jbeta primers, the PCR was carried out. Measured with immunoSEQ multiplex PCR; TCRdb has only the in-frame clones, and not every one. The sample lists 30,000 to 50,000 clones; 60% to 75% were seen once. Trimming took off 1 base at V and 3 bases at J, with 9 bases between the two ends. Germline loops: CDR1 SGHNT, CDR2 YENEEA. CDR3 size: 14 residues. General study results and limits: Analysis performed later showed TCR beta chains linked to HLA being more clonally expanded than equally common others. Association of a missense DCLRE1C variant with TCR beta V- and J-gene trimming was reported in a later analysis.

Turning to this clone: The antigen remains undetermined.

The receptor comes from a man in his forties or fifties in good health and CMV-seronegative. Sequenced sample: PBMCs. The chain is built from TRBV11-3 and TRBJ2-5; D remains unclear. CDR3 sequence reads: CASSLGRGEETQYF. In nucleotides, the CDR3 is TGTGCCAGCAGCTTAGGACGCGGAGAAGAGACCCAGTACTTC.